The 27 T cell receptor beta chains in this list originate from one sample, sequenced in a study of patients and donors after allogeneic stem cell transplantation (TCRdb year 2020). Libraries came from RT-PCR. TCRdb shows the sequencer as NextSeq 550. Through fastp at Q25 and MiXCR, TCRdb rebuilt clones from the public reads, retaining in-frame beta chains. Rows matching on CDR3 protein sequence are summarized as one entry with the most common DNA and genes. Across this sample there are approximately 430,000 distinct CDR3 sequences, with roughly 17% seen only once. The ten largest clonotypes hold just over 7% of the sample. Specimen: blood, either unsorted or a sorted T cell fraction (not recorded which). Receptor source: a human donor who was either an allogeneic HSCT recipient or a stem cell or donor lymphocyte infusion donor (not recorded which). It is not recorded whose cells these are; they may come from a transplant donor.

The chain is built from TRBV20-1 and TRBJ2-1; D tentatively fits TRBD1 or TRBD2 (6 bases each). The CDR3 has 15 amino acids. Trimming left V 0 bases short and J 5 bases short, with 14 bases between. Germline lookup yields CDR1 DFQATT and CDR2 SNEGSKA (reference sequence). CDR3 residues: CSARDLTGAHNEQFF. In nucleotides, the CDR3 is TGCAGTGCTAGAGATTTAACGGGGGCACACAATGAGCAGTTCTTC.

This sequence joins TRBV9 and TRBJ1-2; D uncertain. Germline V gives CDR1 SGDLS, CDR2 YYNGEE. Trimming pared 0 bases from V and 7 bases from J, leaving 10 bases between. The CDR3 consists of 13 residues. The CDR3 coding sequence is TGTGCCAGCAGCGTAGCCCCAGTTTCTGGCTACACCTTC. Amino acids: CASSVAPVSGYTF. Full variable domain (rest looked up from reference TRBV9 and TRBJ1-2): DSGVTQTPKHLITATGQRVTLRCSPRSGDLSVYWYQQSLDQGLQFLIQYYNGEERAKGNILERFSAQQFPDLHSELNLSSLELGDSALYFCASSVAPVSGYTFGSGTRLTVV.

The chain is built from TRBV5-1 and TRBJ2-4; TRBD1 or TRBD2 may be the D gene (5 bases each). The germline V gene has CDR1 SGHRS and CDR2 YFSETQ. Deletions cut 6 bases from V and 0 bases from J, with 16 bases between. This CDR3 has 16 residues. CDR3 protein: CASKEGLLLAKNIQYF. DNA for the CDR3: TGCGCCAGCAAAGAGGGGCTACTCCTAGCCAAAAACATTCAGTACTTC.

This clonotype was recorded a few times. This chain uses TRBV15 with TRBJ1-1; D perhaps matches TRBD1 (6 bases). Germline V gene sequence: CDR1 LNHNV, CDR2 YYDKDF (reference sequence). The CDR3 contains 14 residues. V lost 0 bases to trimming and J lost 4 bases, with 9 bases between them. CDR3 DNA sequence: TGTGCCACCAGCAGAGATTCAGGGGTCACTGAAGCTTTCTTT. Translation gives CATSRDSGVTEAFF.

This chain links TRBV7-9 with TRBJ1-3; no reliable D call. The CDR3 sequence is 15 residues long. V gave up 5 bases and J gave up 3 bases, with 14 bases separating them. Germline V gene sequence: CDR1 SEHNR, CDR2 FQNEAQ (reference sequence). The CDR3 DNA sequence: TGTGCCAGCAGCCCACGCGCCTCTGTTGGAAACACCATATATTTT. This translates into CASSPRASVGNTIYF.

The sample holds a few counts of this clonotype. V gene TRBV7-9 combines with J gene TRBJ1-2; D not resolved. Deletions cut 1 base from V and 13 bases from J, with 7 bases between. This CDR3 region has 10 residues. Germline CDR1 SEHNR, CDR2 FQNEAQ (reference sequence). The CDR3 coding sequence is TGTGCCAGCAGCTTAGTTAGGTCCACCTTC. Residues: CASSLVRSTF.

V is TRBV29-1 and J is TRBJ1-1; tentatively, D is TRBD1 (6 bases). The CDR3 totals 13 residues. V was cut by 4 bases and J by 1 base, with 10 bases left in between. Germline V gene data show CDR1 as SQVTM and CDR2 as ANQGSEA. CDR3: CSVVGRGNTEAFF. The CDR3 bases are TGCAGCGTTGTAGGCAGGGGGAACACTGAAGCTTTCTTT. Variable domain in full (rest from reference TRBV29-1 and TRBJ1-1): SAVISQKPSRDICQRGTSLTIQCQVDSQVTMMFWYRQQPGQSLTLIATANQGSEATYESGFVIDKFPISRPNLTFSTLTVSNMSPEDSSIYLCSVVGRGNTEAFFGQGTRLTVV.

This clonotype was observed at least ten times. V and J are TRBV12-3 or TRBV12-4 and TRBJ1-1; unclear D gene. V lost 7 bases and J 3 bases, leaving 12 bases between the germline ends. CDR3 length: 13 residues. For the CDR3, the DNA is TGTGCCAGCACCCCTCGGTGGGACACTGAAGCTTTCTTT. Translation: CASTPRWDTEAFF.

This clonotype was recorded a few times. The rearrangement joins TRBV5-1 to TRBJ2-1, with a weak D call TRBD2 (6 bases). CDR1 and CDR2 (germline): SGHRS, YFSETQ. V dropped 7 bases and J dropped 8 bases, with 19 bases sitting between them. The CDR3 consists of 14 residues. For the CDR3, the DNA is TGCGCCAGCGCCTTGAGGGAGGTCTGGGATGAGCAGTTCTTC. Translated: CASALREVWDEQFF.

This chain uses TRBV14 with TRBJ2-1, with unresolved D. The CDR3 has 15 residues. V was trimmed by 4 bases and J by 0 bases, leaving 10 bases between them. The germline CDR1 and CDR2 sequences are SGHDN and FVKESK. The CDR3 reads CASSPSPSSYNEQFF. Here the CDR3 DNA reads TGTGCCAGCAGCCCTAGTCCCAGCTCCTACAATGAGCAGTTCTTC.

In this sample, this clonotype turned up many times. The chain couples TRBV5-1 to TRBJ2-4, with D possibly TRBD1 on 6 matching bases. Germline V gives CDR1 SGHRS, CDR2 YFSETQ. CDR3 length: 15 residues. The germline V and J ends were trimmed by 0 bases and 6 bases, with 13 bases remaining between them. The CDR3 here is CASSLDWGPGNIQYF. As DNA, the CDR3 is TGCGCCAGCAGCTTGGATTGGGGGCCGGGAAACATTCAGTACTTC. Together with reference TRBV5-1 and TRBJ2-4, the CDR3 gives the full variable domain: KAGVTQTPRYLIKTRGQQVTLSCSPISGHRSVSWYQQTPGQGLQFLFEYFSETQRNKGNFPGRFSGRQFSNSRSEMNVSTLELGDSALYLCASSLDWGPGNIQYFGAGTRLSVL.

The V call is TRBV27, the J call TRBJ2-7; the D gene is possibly TRBD1 (6 bases). Trimming cost V 5 bases and J 3 bases, with 14 bases left between them. Per the germline V gene, CDR1 is MNHEY and CDR2 is SMNVEV (reference sequence). This CDR3 is 14 amino acids long. The chain's CDR3 is CASSPRDTYYEQYF. The CDR3 DNA sequence: TGTGCCAGCAGTCCCAGGGACACCTACTACGAGCAGTACTTC.

This clonotype was picked up a small number of times. The chain links TRBV20-1 to TRBJ2-1; 14 bases match TRBD2. Germline lookup yields CDR1 DFQATT and CDR2 SNEGSKA (reference sequence). The V gene end was trimmed by 6 bases and the J gene end by 8 bases; junction bases not matched to a gene: 6. The CDR3 totals 14 residues. The CDR3 sequence is CSAQTSGRAHEQFF. The CDR3 region has the DNA TGCAGTGCCCAGACTAGCGGGAGGGCCCATGAGCAGTTCTTC.

The chain has TRBV6-5 and TRBJ2-7; D perhaps matches TRBD2 (5 bases). Germline assignment: CDR1 MNHEY and CDR2 SVGAGI. Between the trimmed V and J ends, which lost 1 base and 3 bases, there was a span of 7 bases. This CDR3 has 13 residues. In DNA, the CDR3 is TGTGCCAGCAGTTACTATCGGGACTACGAGCAGTACTTC. Protein sequence: CASSYYRDYEQYF.

This clonotype was seen at least ten times. This CDR3 is CSAQGQAENYEQYF. CDR3 coding DNA: TGCAGCGCGCAGGGACAGGCAGAAAACTACGAGCAGTACTTC. This chain uses TRBV29-1 with TRBJ2-7; 8 bases map to TRBD1. This CDR3 region has 14 residues. Germline V gene lookup returns CDR1 SQVTM and CDR2 ANQGSEA. V was pared by 7 bases and J by 3 bases, with 11 bases of the junction left unmatched.

This clonotype has only a few counts. This chain joins TRBV9 and TRBJ2-3, with unresolved D. This CDR3 spans 15 amino acids. Germline CDR1 and CDR2: SGDLS and YYNGEE. Trimming left V 3 bases short and J 2 bases short, with 13 bases between. The DNA of the CDR3 is TGTGCCAGCAGCGGGGCTGGGCGATCCACAGATACGCAGTATTTT. This codes for CASSGAGRSTDTQYF.

The chain carries TRBV29-1 and TRBJ1-1, with D possibly being TRBD1 (5 bases). The CDR3 consists of 13 residues. From germline, CDR1 is SQVTM and CDR2 ANQGSEA. Between the trimmed V and J ends, which lost 1 base and 4 bases, there was a span of 10 bases. The CDR3 nucleotides are TGCAGCGTTGAAGGGTATAGGGGCACTGAAGCTTTCTTT. This encodes CSVEGYRGTEAFF. Supplemented by reference TRBV29-1 and TRBJ1-1, the full variable domain reads SAVISQKPSRDICQRGTSLTIQCQVDSQVTMMFWYRQQPGQSLTLIATANQGSEATYESGFVIDKFPISRPNLTFSTLTVSNMSPEDSSIYLCSVEGYRGTEAFFGQGTRLTVV.

Only a few counts were recorded for this clonotype. This chain joins TRBV29-1 and TRBJ2-3; 7 bases match TRBD1. CDR3 length: 14 residues. CDR1 and CDR2 (germline): SQVTM, ANQGSEA. V lost 4 bases and J lost 4; bases outside the gene matches: 8. The CDR3 loop is CSVGTGSSADTQYF. CDR3 sequence (DNA): TGCAGCGTTGGGACAGGATCAAGCGCAGATACGCAGTATTTT.

There are a few counts of this clonotype. The V gene is TRBV11-3, the J gene TRBJ2-1; D is ambiguous. Trimming cost V 0 bases and J 1 base, with 7 bases left between them. The CDR3 is 15 residues long. Germline V gives CDR1 SGHNT, CDR2 YENEEA. The CDR3 coding sequence is TGTGCCAGCAGCTTAGAGTCGAGGTCCTACAATGAGCAGTTCTTC. Translation gives CASSLESRSYNEQFF.

The chain combines TRBV5-4 with TRBJ2-1; D remains unclear. V was cut by 0 bases and J by 9 bases, with 13 bases left in between. From germline, CDR1 is SGHNT and CDR2 YYREEE (reference sequence). The CDR3 has 14 residues. CDR3 loop: CASSLEAPKGEQFF. The CDR3 DNA sequence: TGTGCCAGCAGCTTGGAGGCCCCCAAGGGTGAGCAGTTCTTC.

V is TRBV12-3 or TRBV12-4 and J is TRBJ2-7; possible D gene TRBD2, 5 bases. V was trimmed by 2 bases and J by 3 bases, leaving 11 bases between them. The CDR3 totals 14 residues. The CDR3 coding sequence is TGTGCCAGCAGTTTATCTCCACGGGGCTACGAGCAGTACTTC. This codes for CASSLSPRGYEQYF.

The rearrangement joins TRBV11-2 to TRBJ1-1; 7 bases line up with TRBD1. The V segment lost 2 bases and the J segment 4 bases; nucleotides outside the gene matches: 4. CDR1 and CDR2 (germline): SGHAT, FQNNGV. The CDR3 is 14 amino acids. CDR3: CASSLPPGGTEAFF. The CDR3 coding sequence is TGTGCCAGCAGCTTACCTCCAGGGGGCACTGAAGCTTTCTTT.

This clonotype was seen more than once but under ten times. The gene calls are TRBV20-1 and TRBJ2-7; TRBD1 matches 7 bases. J gave up 5 bases and V 3 bases, and 4 bases lay outside the gene matches. Germline CDR1 DFQATT, CDR2 SNEGSKA (reference sequence). The CDR3 totals 12 residues. The CDR3 loop is CSASADRHEQYF. The CDR3 DNA follows: TGCAGTGCTAGTGCGGACAGGCACGAGCAGTACTTC.

The chain uses TRBV24-1 and TRBJ2-1; D is perhaps TRBD1 (5 bases). There are 12 residues in the CDR3. V was clipped by 4 bases and J by 7 bases, with 7 bases between them. From germline, CDR1 is KGHDR and CDR2 SFDVKD. CDR3 region: CATSESGNEQFF. DNA for the CDR3: TGTGCCACCAGTGAATCAGGGAATGAGCAGTTCTTC.

This clonotype was counted only a few times. The CDR3 is CASSFSSGSYEQYF. The CDR3 DNA is TGCGCCAGCAGCTTTTCTAGCGGGAGCTACGAGCAGTACTTC. The chain employs TRBV5-1 and TRBJ2-7, with TRBD2 identical over 10 bases. Germline trimming cut 2 bases from V and 3 bases from J; bases unmatched to any gene: 2. The CDR3 spans 14 residues. Germline CDR1 is SGHRS and CDR2 is YFSETQ.

This sequence joins TRBV6-1 and TRBJ2-3; tentatively, D is TRBD2 (6 bases). V lost 6 bases and J lost 2, with 15 bases in between. The CDR3 loop spans 15 amino acids. CDR1 is MNHNS and CDR2 is SASEGT in the germline V gene. The CDR3, as DNA: TGTGCCAGCAGCCTCTCGGGAGTTTCCACAGATACGCAGTATTTT. Its protein product is CASSLSGVSTDTQYF.

The chain carries TRBV11-3 and TRBJ2-5, with D possibly TRBD1 on 5 matching bases. Germline assignment: CDR1 SGHNT and CDR2 YENEEA. V dropped 5 bases and J dropped 5 bases, with 15 bases sitting between them. The CDR3 runs 14 residues. CDR3 sequence reads: CASSPQTDRETQYF. In DNA, the CDR3 is TGTGCCAGCAGCCCACAGACAGATAGGGAGACCCAGTACTTC.